This TCR beta chain emerged from a study of CD8 T cells in Susac syndrome. An input of 0.5 to 1 ug of RNA was subjected to reverse transcription using random hexamers. immunoSEQ multiplex PCR amplified TCR beta CDR3 across 54 Vbeta, 13 Jbeta. TCRdb used MiXCR to reprocess the immunoSEQ multiplex PCR reads, holding one entry per CDR3 protein. The sample includes some 300,000 distinct CDR3 sequences, about 82% seen only once; the top ten take roughly 0.21%. CDR1 and CDR2 (germline): MNHEY, SMNVEV (reference sequence). The CDR3 is 17 residues long. The V segment lost 5 bases and the J segment 12 bases; nucleotides outside the gene matches: 22. TCR beta sequences were obtained from blood CD8+ and CD4+ T cells. Negative isolation yielded CD8+ and CD4+ T cells; FACS enriched TEMRA cells.

Sequencing input: CD8+ T cells from PBMCs. This chain links TRBV27 with TRBJ2-1; 7 bases line up with TRBD2. This clonotype originated in a human donor with multiple sclerosis. CDR3 nucleotides: TGTGCCAGCAGTCCCCTCCCCCTCGCGGGAGCATACATAGGGCAGTTCTTC. This encodes CASSPLPLAGAYIGQFF.